Listed below are T cell receptor beta chains from one sample, sequenced in a study of T-cell memory formation after mild COVID-19. In TCRdb, the 5' RACE reads were re-called with MiXCR into one record per CDR3 protein. The sample lists 410,000 or so distinct CDR3 sequences; less than 25% were seen once. The sequencing input was PBMCs or a T cell subset sorted from them (not recorded which). These receptors came from an adult woman who had mild COVID-19 (a few samples of this study predate the infection). Cell type and time point are not known. The CDR3 runs from the conserved cysteine through the conserved F or W. The D gene is left open where the match is weak. Only some rows state a clone size, as once, few, many or a class for expanded clones.

j_call,v_call,cdr3_length,d_call,clone_size,cdr3_aa,cdr3_nt
TRBJ2-1,TRBV7-9,13,NA,few,CASSLSALEKQFF,TGTGCCAGCAGCTTAAGCGCCCTCGAAAAGCAGTTCTTC
TRBJ2-7,TRBV4-3,15,TRBD2,few,CASSQERTSSYEQYF,TGCGCCAGCAGCCAAGAACGGACTAGCTCCTACGAGCAGTACTTC
TRBJ1-3,TRBV25-1,12,NA,NA,CASSATGNTIYF,TGTGCCAGCAGTGCTACTGGAAACACCATATATTTT
TRBJ2-2,TRBV5-1,18,TRBD2,few,CASGPTSGGPKYTGELFF,TGCGCCAGCGGCCCGACTAGCGGGGGCCCAAAGTACACCGGGGAGCTGTTTTTT
TRBJ1-4,TRBV7-6,15,NA,NA,CASSATGLNNEKLFF,TGTGCCAGCAGCGCGACAGGTCTGAATAATGAAAAACTGTTTTTT
TRBJ2-1,TRBV7-3,15,TRBD1,few,CASSWDSYSYNEQFF,TGTGCCAGCAGCTGGGACAGCTACTCCTACAATGAGCAGTTCTTC
TRBJ2-3,TRBV7-3,15,TRBD2,NA,CPSSLVSGAPDTQYF,TGTCCCAGCAGCTTGGTTAGCGGGGCGCCAGATACGCAGTATTTT
TRBJ2-1,TRBV29-1,16,TRBD2,few,CSVEEGAGEGYNEQFF,TGCAGCGTTGAAGAAGGGGCGGGAGAGGGGTACAATGAGCAGTTCTTC
TRBJ2-1,TRBV4-1,16,NA,few,CASSQERSDSDNEQFF,TGCGCCAGCAGCCAAGAAAGGTCGGACTCCGACAATGAGCAGTTCTTC
TRBJ2-6,TRBV29-1,17,TRBD1,few,CSVRPGTGHTGANVLTF,TGCAGCGTTCGACCCGGGACAGGGCATACCGGGGCCAACGTCCTGACTTTC
TRBJ2-3,TRBV28,12,TRBD1,NA,CASSLGDRVSYF,TGTGCCAGCAGTTTGGGGGACAGGGTATCATATTTT
TRBJ2-5,TRBV20-1,18,TRBD2,once,CSARDTGTSGYIQETQYF,TGCAGTGCTAGAGATACCGGGACTAGCGGGTACATACAAGAGACCCAGTACTTC
TRBJ2-3,TRBV5-1,14,NA,NA,CASRKGAGADTQYF,TGCGCCAGCAGGAAAGGGGCAGGAGCAGATACGCAGTATTTT
TRBJ1-1,TRBV7-9,13,TRBD1,NA,CASSPPDRGQAFF,TGTGCCAGCAGCCCTCCGGACAGGGGGCAAGCTTTCTTT